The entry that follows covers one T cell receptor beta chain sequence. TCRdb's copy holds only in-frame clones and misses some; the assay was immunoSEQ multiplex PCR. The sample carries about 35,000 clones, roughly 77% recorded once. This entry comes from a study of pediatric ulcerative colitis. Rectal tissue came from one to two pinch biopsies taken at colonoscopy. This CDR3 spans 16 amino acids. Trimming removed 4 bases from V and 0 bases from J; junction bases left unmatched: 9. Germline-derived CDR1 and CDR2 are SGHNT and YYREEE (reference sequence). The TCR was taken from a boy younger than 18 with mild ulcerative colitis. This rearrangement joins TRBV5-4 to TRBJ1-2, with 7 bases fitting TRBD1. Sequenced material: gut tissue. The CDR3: CASSTGQASPNYGYTF. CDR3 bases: TGTGCCAGCAGCACAGGACAGGCTTCGCCTAACTATGGCTACACCTTC.